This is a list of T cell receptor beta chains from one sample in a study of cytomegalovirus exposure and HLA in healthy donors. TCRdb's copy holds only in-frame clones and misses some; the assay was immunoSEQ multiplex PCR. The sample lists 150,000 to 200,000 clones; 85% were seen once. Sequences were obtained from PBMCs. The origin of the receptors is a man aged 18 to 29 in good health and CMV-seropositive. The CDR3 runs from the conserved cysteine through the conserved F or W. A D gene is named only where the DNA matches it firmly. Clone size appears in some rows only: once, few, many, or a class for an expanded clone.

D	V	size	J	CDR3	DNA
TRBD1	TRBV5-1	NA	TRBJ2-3	CASSLDNRGQGVGITDTQYF	TGCGCCAGCAGCTTGGACAATAGGGGACAGGGGGTCGGAATAACAGATACGCAGTATTTT
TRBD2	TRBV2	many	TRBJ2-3	CASRKRESADTQYF	TGTGCCAGCAGAAAGCGGGAGAGTGCAGATACGCAGTATTTT
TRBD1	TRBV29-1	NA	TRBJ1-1	CSVQKDRENTEAFF	TGCAGCGTTCAAAAGGACAGGGAGAACACTGAAGCTTTCTTT
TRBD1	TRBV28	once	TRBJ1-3	CASSLGTGIGNTIYF	TGTGCCAGCAGTTTAGGGACAGGGATCGGGAACACCATATATTTT
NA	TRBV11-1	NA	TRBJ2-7	CASSLEVAYEQYF	TGTGCCAGCAGCTTAGAAGTAGCCTACGAGCAGTACTTC
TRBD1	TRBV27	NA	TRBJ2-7	CASSFSQDRGLYEQYF	TGTGCCAGCAGTTTTTCACAGGACAGGGGGCTTTACGAGCAGTACTTC
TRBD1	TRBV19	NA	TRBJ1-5	CASSPRQGNQPQHF	TGTGCCAGTAGTCCCCGACAGGGTAATCAGCCCCAGCATTTT
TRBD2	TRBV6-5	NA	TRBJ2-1	CASSFSGGLYNEQFF	TGTGCCAGCAGCTTTAGCGGGGGCCTATACAATGAGCAGTTCTTC
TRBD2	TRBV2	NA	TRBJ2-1	CASSGWGTSGSLAYNEQFF	TGTGCCAGCAGTGGGTGGGGGACTAGCGGGAGCCTAGCCTACAATGAGCAGTTCTTC
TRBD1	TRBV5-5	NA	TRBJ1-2	CASSSNFGQGVSSGYTF	TGTGCCAGCAGCTCAAACTTCGGACAGGGGGTCTCTAGTGGCTACACCTTC
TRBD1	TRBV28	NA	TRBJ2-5	CASSSSRQGQETQYF	TGTGCCAGCAGTTCCTCGAGACAGGGACAAGAGACCCAGTACTTC
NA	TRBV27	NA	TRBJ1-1	CASSRVGGLEAFF	TGTGCCAGCAGTAGAGTGGGCGGACTTGAAGCTTTCTTT
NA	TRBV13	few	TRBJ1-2	CASSSPRGGYTF	TGTGCCAGCAGCTCACCCCGGGGTGGCTACACCTTC
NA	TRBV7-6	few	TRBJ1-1	CAGGGSTEAFF	TGTGCCGGTGGGGGGAGCACTGAAGCTTTCTTT
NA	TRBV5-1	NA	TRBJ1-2	CASSLDASGYTF	TGCGCCAGCAGCTTGGATGCGTCCGGCTACACCTTC
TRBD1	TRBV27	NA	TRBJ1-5	CASSLGTGGQPQHF	TGTGCCAGCAGTTTGGGGACAGGAGGACAGCCCCAGCATTTT
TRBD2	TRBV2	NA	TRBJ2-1	CASSREAHNEQFF	TGTGCCAGCTCGCGGGAGGCCCACAATGAGCAGTTCTTC
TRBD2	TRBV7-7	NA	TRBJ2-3	CASSFWEGDTQYF	TGTGCTAGCAGCTTTTGGGAGGGCGATACGCAGTATTTT
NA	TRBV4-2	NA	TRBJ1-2	CASSQDGPFYGYTF	TGTGCCAGCAGCCAAGATGGGCCGTTCTATGGCTACACCTTC
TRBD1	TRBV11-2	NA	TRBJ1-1	CASSWGQGANTEAFF	TGTGCCAGCAGCTGGGGACAGGGGGCGAACACTGAAGCTTTCTTT
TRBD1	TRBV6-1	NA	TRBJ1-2	CASNRGTANYGYTF	TGTGCCAGCAACCGAGGGACAGCCAACTATGGCTACACCTTC
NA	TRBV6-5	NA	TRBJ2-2	CASSYGGPQDGELFF	TGTGCCAGCAGTTATGGGGGCCCCCAAGACGGGGAGCTGTTTTTT
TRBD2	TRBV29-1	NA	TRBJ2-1	CSVAKHGTSGRYNEQFF	TGCAGCGTTGCGAAACATGGGACTAGCGGGAGGTACAATGAGCAGTTCTTC
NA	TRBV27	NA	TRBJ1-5	CASSFKGVGNQPQHF	TGTGCCAGCAGTTTTAAGGGAGTGGGCAATCAGCCCCAGCATTTT
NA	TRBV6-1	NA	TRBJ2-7	CASSVETAISYEQYF	TGTGCCAGCAGTGTAGAGACAGCCATCTCCTACGAGCAGTACTTC